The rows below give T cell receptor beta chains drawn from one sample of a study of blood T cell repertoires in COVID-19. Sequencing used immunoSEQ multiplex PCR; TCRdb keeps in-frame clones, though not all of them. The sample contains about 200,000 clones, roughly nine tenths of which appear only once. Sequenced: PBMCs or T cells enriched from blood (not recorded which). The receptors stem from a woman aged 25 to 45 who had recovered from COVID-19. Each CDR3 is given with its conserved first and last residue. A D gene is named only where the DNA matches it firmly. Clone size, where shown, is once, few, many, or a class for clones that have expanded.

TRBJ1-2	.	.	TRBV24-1	TGTGCCACCAGTGACCAGGACAGCGGAAGGCCCTATGGCTACACCTTC	CATSDQDSGRPYGYTF
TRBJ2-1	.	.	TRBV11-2	TGTGCCAGCAGCCCCACCCTCAACAGGGAAGGTCACAATGAGCAGTTCTTC	CASSPTLNREGHNEQFF
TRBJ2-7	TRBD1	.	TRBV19	TGTGCCAGTAGTTGGATGAACAGGGGCGACGAGCAGTACTTC	CASSWMNRGDEQYF
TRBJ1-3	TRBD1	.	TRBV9	TGTGCCAGCAGTCCACAGGGGGCGAAAGGAAACACCATATATTTT	CASSPQGAKGNTIYF
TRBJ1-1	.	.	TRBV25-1	TGTGCCAGCGGACAGATGAACACTGAAGCTTTCTTT	CASGQMNTEAFF
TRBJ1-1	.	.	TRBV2	TGTGCCAGCAGTGAATATAGGGAGAGTCGAACTTTCTTT	CASSEYRESRTFF
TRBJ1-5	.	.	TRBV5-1	TGCGCCAGCAGCTTGGACGGACTTCCGAATCAGCCCCAGCATTTT	CASSLDGLPNQPQHF
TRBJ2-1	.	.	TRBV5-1	TGCGCCAGCACCCCTGAAGAACTGGCGGGAAACAATGAGCAGTTCTTC	CASTPEELAGNNEQFF
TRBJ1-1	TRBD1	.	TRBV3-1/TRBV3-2	TGTGCCAGCAGCCGTCGGACAGGGGAAGCTTTCTTT	CASSRRTGEAFF
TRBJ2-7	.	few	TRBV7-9	TGTGCCAGCAGCTCCTTCTACGAGCAGTACTTC	CASSSFYEQYF
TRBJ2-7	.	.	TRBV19	TGTGCCAGTAGTATCGGAGTCTACGAGCAGTACTTC	CASSIGVYEQYF
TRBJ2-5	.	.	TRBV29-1	TGCAGCGCCCAATCGGGATCAACCGGGTGGGAGACCCAGTACTTC	CSAQSGSTGWETQYF
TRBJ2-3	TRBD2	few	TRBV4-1	TGCGCCAGCAGCCTTCGGGAAGCGGGGGGCGCGGGAGATACGCAGTATTTT	CASSLREAGGAGDTQYF
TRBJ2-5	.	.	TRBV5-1	TGCGCCAGCAGCTTGGTTTCCGGTCGGGAGACCCAGTACTTC	CASSLVSGRETQYF
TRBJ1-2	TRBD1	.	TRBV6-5	TGTGCCAGCAGTTACAGGGGACAGACGACGGGGGGCTACACCTTC	CASSYRGQTTGGYTF
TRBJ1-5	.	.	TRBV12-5	TGTGCTAGTGGTATACAGGGCCAAAATCAGCCCCAGCATTTT	CASGIQGQNQPQHF
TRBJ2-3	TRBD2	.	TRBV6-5	TGTGCCAGCGGGGGGGGGACAGATACGCAGTATTTT	CASGGGTDTQYF
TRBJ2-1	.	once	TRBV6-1	TGTGCCAGCAGTGAAGAGGGTGACTACTTTCCTTATGAGCAGTTCTTC	CASSEEGDYFPYEQFF
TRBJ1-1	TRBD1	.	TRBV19	TGTGCCAGTTCACCTAGGGGGCCCACTGAAGCTTTCTTT	CASSPRGPTEAFF
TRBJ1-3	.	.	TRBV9	TGTGCCAGCAGACAGTCCTCTGGAAACACCATATATTTT	CASRQSSGNTIYF
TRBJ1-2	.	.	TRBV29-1	TGCAGCGTACCCGACACAAACTATGGCTACACCTTC	CSVPDTNYGYTF
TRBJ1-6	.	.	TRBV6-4	TGTGCCAGCAGATCCCACTACAATCGGGGTTCACCCCTCCACTTT	CASRSHYNRGSPLHF
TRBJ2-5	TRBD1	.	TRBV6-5	TGTGCCAGCAGTTACTCGAACAGGGGCGGTGGGGAGACCCAGTACTTC	CASSYSNRGGGETQYF
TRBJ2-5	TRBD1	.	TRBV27	TGTGCCAAGGACAGGGCCCCTCTGGAGACCCAGTACTTC	CAKDRAPLETQYF
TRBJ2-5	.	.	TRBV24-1	TGTGCCACCAGTGACGCGGAGGGTACACAAGAGACCCAGTACTTC	CATSDAEGTQETQYF
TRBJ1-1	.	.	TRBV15	TGTGCCACCAGCAGAGAAGGGAGAACTGAAGCTTTCTTT	CATSREGRTEAFF
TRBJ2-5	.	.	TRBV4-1	TGCGCCAGCAGCCAACTCACTAGCTCTGGGGAGACCCAGTACTTC	CASSQLTSSGETQYF
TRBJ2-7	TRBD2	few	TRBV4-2	TGTGCCAGCAGCCAAGATCGAGCGGGAGTCTACGAGCAGTACTTC	CASSQDRAGVYEQYF
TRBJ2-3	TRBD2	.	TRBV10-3	TGTGCCATCAGTTTAGCGGGAGGGTTCACAGATACGCAGTATTTT	CAISLAGGFTDTQYF
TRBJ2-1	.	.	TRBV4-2	TGTGCCAGCAGCCAAGGTGACAGACAGAATGAGCAGTTCTTC	CASSQGDRQNEQFF
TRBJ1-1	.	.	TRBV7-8	TGTGCCAGCACCTCAACCCGGGAATCGGTAACTGAAGCTTTCTTT	CASTSTRESVTEAFF
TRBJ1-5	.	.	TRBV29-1	TGCAGCGTTTGGGACACCGATCAGCCCCAGCATTTT	CSVWDTDQPQHF
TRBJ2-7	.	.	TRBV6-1	TGTGCCAGCAGTGAAGGGCAGGACACAGACGAGCAGTACTTC	CASSEGQDTDEQYF
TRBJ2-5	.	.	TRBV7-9	TGTGCCAGCAGCCCTAGAGTAGCACAGGGAGAAAGGTACTTC	CASSPRVAQGERYF
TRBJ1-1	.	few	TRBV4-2	TGTGCCAGCAGCCAGATTGCTCGGGTGAACACTGAAGCTTTCTTT	CASSQIARVNTEAFF
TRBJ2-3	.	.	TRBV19	TGTGCCAGTAGTATGAGTAGCCCGGCCACAGATACGCAGTATTTT	CASSMSSPATDTQYF
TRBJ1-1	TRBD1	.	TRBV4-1	TGCGCCAGCAGCCAAAGAGGTACAGGGGACAGATACACTGAAGCTTTCTTT	CASSQRGTGDRYTEAFF
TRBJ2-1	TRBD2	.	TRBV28	TGTGCCAGCACCACGACGGGAGGTGGTGGGCTCCCCTACAATGAGCAGTTCTTC	CASTTTGGGGLPYNEQFF
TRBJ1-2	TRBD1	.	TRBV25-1	TGTGCCAGCAGTGAGGCCGGGACAGGGAATCACACCTTC	CASSEAGTGNHTF
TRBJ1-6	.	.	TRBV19	TGTGCCAGTAGTATTAGTGGGGCCGATAATTCACCCCTCCACTTT	CASSISGADNSPLHF
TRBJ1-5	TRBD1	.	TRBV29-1	TGCAGCGTGGGGGGACAGGGTAATCAGCCCCAGCATTTT	CSVGGQGNQPQHF
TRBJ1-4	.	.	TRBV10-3	TGTGCCATCGGGGGAGGGCGGGGAGAAAAACTGTTTTTT	CAIGGGRGEKLFF
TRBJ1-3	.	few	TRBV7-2	TGTGCCAGCAGCCCCAGGGCGGTACTTACTGGAAACACCATATATTTT	CASSPRAVLTGNTIYF
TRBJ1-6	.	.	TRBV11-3	TGTGCCAGCAGCCCTCGAGATTCACCCCTCCACTTT	CASSPRDSPLHF
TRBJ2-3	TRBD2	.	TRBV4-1	TGCGCCAGCAGCCAAACCTTACTAGCGGGCACAGATACGCAGTATTTT	CASSQTLLAGTDTQYF
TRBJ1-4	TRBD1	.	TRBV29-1	TGCAGCGTGGATACAGGGGCCGAAAAACTGTTTTTT	CSVDTGAEKLFF
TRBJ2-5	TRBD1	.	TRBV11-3	TGTGCCAGCAGCGGGGGACAGGGGCTGATGGAGACCCAGTACTTC	CASSGGQGLMETQYF
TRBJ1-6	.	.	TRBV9	TGTGCCAGCAGCGTAGGCGGGGTTGGATCACCCCTCCACTTT	CASSVGGVGSPLHF
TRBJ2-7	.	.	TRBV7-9	TGTGCCAGCAGCTTGCAGAGTAGCGGCTACGAGCAGTACTTC	CASSLQSSGYEQYF
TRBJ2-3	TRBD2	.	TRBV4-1	TGCGCCAGCAGCCCGTACGTCAAGACTAGCGGGAGGGCGACAGATACGCAGTATTTT	CASSPYVKTSGRATDTQYF
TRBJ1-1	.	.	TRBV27	TGTGCCAGCAGTTTAAACGCGGCCTTCACTGAAGCTTTCTTT	CASSLNAAFTEAFF
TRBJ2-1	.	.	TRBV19	TGTGCCAGTAGTGGGTGGGTAGCGCGGGGTGAGCAGTTCTTC	CASSGWVARGEQFF
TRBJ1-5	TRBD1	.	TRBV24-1	TGTGCCACCGGGACAGCCAGCATTAGCAATCAGCCCCAGCATTTT	CATGTASISNQPQHF
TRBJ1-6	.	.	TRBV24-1	TGTGCCACCAGTGATGCTACAGGAAACTCACCCCTCCACTTT	CATSDATGNSPLHF
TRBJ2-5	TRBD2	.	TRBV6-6	TGTGCCAGCAGTTACTCGAGAGCGGGGGGGATTGGGACCCAGTACTTC	CASSYSRAGGIGTQYF